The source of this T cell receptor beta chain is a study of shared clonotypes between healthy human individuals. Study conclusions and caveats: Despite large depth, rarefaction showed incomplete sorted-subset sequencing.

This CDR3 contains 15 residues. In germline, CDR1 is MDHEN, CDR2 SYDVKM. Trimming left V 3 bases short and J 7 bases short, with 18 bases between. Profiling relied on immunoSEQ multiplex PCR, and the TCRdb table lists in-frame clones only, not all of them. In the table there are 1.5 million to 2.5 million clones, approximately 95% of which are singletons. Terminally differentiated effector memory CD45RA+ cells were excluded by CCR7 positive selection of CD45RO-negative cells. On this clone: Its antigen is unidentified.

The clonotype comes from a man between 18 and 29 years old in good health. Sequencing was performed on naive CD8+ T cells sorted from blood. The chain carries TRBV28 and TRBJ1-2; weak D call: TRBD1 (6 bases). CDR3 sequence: CASSFSGGLVLGYTF. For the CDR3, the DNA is TGTGCCAGCAGTTTCTCGGGGGGGCTAGTACTTGGCTACACCTTC.